The clone carrying this T cell receptor (beta chain) was detected many times. Antigen specificity is unknown. This specimen belongs to a study of beta chain features in type 1 diabetes. At the level of the study: All samples together contributed approximately 100 million sorted cells for examination. Points from the study as a whole: When VDJ junctions were examined, type 1 diabetes patients showed fewer insertions and more deletions. Patients' naive, central memory and regulatory TCRB repertoires appeared more alike than those of healthy donors.

A heparinised blood draw that averaged around 100 mL was obtained once from each donor. The CDR3 loop spans 15 amino acids. Trimming pared 3 bases from V and 7 bases from J, leaving 13 bases between. The germline V gene has CDR1 SEHNR and CDR2 FQNEAQ (reference sequence). Sequencing targeted expressed TCRB transcripts, as all isolated RNA had been reverse transcribed. Repertoires were generated with immunoSEQ multiplex PCR, while TCRdb's copy carries only in-frame clones and drops some. Of fewer than 250,000 clones in the sample, roughly 9.6% were seen once. Sequences were obtained from naive CD4+ T cells from blood. V usage is TRBV7-9 and J usage is TRBJ1-6; D perhaps matches TRBD1 (6 bases). This TCR was sampled from a woman between 18 and 30 years old in good health. The CDR3 sequence: CASSFAGASNSPLHF. The CDR3 DNA is TGTGCCAGCAGCTTCGCAGGGGCCTCCAATTCACCCCTCCACTTT.